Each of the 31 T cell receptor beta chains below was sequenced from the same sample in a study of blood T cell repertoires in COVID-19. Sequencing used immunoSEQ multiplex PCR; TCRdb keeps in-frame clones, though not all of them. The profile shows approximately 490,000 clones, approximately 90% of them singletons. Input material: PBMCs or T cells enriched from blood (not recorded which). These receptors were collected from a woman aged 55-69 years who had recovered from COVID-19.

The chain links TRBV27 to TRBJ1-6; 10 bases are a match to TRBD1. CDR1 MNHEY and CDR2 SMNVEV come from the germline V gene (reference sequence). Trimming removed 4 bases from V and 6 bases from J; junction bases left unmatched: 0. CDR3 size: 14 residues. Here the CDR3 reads CASSWTGGNSPLHF. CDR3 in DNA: TGTGCCAGCAGTTGGACAGGGGGTAATTCACCCCTCCACTTT.

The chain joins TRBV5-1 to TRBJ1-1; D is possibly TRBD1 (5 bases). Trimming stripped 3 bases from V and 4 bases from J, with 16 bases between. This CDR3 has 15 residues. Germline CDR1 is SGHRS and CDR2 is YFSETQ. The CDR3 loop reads CASSSGGSIGTEAFF. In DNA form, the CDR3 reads TGCGCCAGCAGCTCGGGGGGATCAATCGGCACTGAAGCTTTCTTT.

CDR3 bases: TGTGCCAGCAGCGGAGTAGGGACCCCGGGGGTCGAGCAGTACTTC. It encodes CASSGVGTPGVEQYF. The chain has TRBV9 and TRBJ2-7, with a tentative D call TRBD2 (6 bases). V was cut by 3 bases and J by 6 bases, with 19 bases left in between. From germline, CDR1 is SGDLS and CDR2 YYNGEE. The CDR3 has 15 amino acids.

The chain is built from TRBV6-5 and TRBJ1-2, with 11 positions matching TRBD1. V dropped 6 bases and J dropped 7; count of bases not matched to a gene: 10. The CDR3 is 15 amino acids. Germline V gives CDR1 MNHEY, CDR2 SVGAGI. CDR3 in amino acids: CASRPGTGGLGGYTF. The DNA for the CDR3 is TGTGCCAGCAGACCCGGGACAGGGGGTCTAGGTGGCTACACCTTC.

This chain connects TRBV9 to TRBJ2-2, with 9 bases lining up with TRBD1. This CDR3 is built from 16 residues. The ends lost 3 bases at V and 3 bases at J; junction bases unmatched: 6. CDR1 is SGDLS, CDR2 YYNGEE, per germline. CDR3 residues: CASSDPRTGDTGELFF. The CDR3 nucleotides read TGTGCCAGCAGCGACCCCCGGACAGGGGACACCGGGGAGCTGTTTTTT.

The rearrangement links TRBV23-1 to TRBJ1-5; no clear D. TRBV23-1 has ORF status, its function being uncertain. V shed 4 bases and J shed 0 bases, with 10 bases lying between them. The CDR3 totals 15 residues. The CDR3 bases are TGCGCCAGCAGTCTGGCAGGTGCTAGCAATCAGCCCCAGCATTTT. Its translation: CASSLAGASNQPQHF.

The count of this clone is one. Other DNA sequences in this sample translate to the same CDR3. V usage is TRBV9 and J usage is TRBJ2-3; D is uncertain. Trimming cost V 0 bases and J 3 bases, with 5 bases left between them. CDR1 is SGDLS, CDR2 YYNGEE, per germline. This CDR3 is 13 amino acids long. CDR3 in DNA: TGTGCCAGCAGCGTAGGAGGAACAGATACGCAGTATTTT. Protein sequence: CASSVGGTDTQYF.

CDR3 coding DNA: TGCGCCAGCAGCCCCCTCAGGGGGGCCATCATTCAGTACTTC. Its protein product is CASSPLRGAIIQYF. This sequence joins TRBV4-1 and TRBJ2-4; tentatively, D is TRBD1 (7 bases). The V end lost 4 bases, the J end lost 9 bases, and 16 bases lay between the germline ends. The CDR3 covers 14 residues. Germline-derived CDR1 and CDR2 are MGHRA and YSYEKL.

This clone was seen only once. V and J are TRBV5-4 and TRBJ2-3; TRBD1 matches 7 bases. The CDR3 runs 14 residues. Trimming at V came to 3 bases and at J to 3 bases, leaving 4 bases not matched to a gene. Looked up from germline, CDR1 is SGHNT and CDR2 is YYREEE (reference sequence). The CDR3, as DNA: TGTGCCAGCAGCTCGGGGACAGATACAGATACGCAGTATTTT. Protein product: CASSSGTDTDTQYF.

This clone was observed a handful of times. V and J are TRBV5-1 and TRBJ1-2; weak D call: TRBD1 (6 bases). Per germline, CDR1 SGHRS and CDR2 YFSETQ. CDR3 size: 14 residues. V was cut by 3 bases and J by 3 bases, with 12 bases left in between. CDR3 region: CASSSGVFDYGYTF. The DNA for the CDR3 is TGCGCCAGCAGCTCAGGGGTATTCGACTATGGCTACACCTTC. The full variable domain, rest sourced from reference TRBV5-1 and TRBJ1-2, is KAGVTQTPRYLIKTRGQQVTLSCSPISGHRSVSWYQQTPGQGLQFLFEYFSETQRNKGNFPGRFSGRQFSNSRSEMNVSTLELGDSALYLCASSSGVFDYGYTFGSGTRLTVV.

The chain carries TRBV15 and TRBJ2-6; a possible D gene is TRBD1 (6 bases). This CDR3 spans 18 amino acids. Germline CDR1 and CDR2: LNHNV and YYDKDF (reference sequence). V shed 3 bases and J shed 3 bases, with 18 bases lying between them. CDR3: CATSSLSGVPGGANVLTF. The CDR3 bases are TGTGCCACCAGCAGCCTCTCAGGGGTTCCAGGTGGGGCCAACGTCCTGACTTTC.

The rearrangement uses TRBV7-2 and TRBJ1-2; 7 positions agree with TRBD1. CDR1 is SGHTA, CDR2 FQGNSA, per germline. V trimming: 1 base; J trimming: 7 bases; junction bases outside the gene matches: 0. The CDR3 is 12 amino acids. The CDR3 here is CASSLDRGGYTF. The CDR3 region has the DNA TGTGCCAGCAGCTTAGACAGGGGTGGCTACACCTTC.

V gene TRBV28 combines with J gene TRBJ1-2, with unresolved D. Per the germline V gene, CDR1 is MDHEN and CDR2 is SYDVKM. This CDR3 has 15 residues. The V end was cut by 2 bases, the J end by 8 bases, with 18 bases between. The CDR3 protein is CASSLTRADGEGYTF. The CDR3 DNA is TGTGCCAGCAGTTTAACCCGGGCGGACGGGGAAGGCTACACCTTC.

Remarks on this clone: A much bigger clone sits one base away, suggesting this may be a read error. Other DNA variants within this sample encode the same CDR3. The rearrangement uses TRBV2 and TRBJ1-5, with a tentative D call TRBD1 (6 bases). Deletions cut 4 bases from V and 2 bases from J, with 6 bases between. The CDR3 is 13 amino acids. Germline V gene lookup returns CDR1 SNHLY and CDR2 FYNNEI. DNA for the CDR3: TGTGCCAGCAGTGGACAGGGCAATCAGCCCCAGCATTTT. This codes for CASSGQGNQPQHF.

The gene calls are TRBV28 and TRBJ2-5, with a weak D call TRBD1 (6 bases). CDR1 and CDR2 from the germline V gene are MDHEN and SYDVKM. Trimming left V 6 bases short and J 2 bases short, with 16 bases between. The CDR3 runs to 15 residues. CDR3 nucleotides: TGTGCCAGCAGCCCCGCAGACAGGCAACAAGAGACCCAGTACTTC. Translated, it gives CASSPADRQQETQYF. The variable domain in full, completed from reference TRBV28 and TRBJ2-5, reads DVKVTQSSRYLVKRTGEKVFLECVQDMDHENMFWYRQDPGLGLRLIYFSYDVKMKEKGDIPEGYSVSREKKERFSLILESASTNQTSMYLCASSPADRQQETQYFGPGTRLLVL.

The CDR3 is CASSSGLAYNEQFF. CDR3 nucleotides: TGTGCCAGCAGCTCAGGGTTAGCCTACAATGAGCAGTTCTTC. The J gene is TRBJ2-1, the V gene TRBV6-5; a possible D gene is TRBD1 (5 bases). Trimming took 6 bases from V and 2 from J, leaving 11 bases between them. Germline values: CDR1 MNHEY, CDR2 SVGAGI. The CDR3 has 14 residues.

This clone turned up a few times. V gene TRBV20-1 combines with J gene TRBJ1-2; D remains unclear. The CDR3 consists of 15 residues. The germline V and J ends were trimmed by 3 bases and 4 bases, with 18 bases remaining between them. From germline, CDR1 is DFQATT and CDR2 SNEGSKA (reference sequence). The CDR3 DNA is TGCAGTGCTAGTTATTTGGGTAGACTAGGCTATGGCTACACCTTC. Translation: CSASYLGRLGYGYTF.

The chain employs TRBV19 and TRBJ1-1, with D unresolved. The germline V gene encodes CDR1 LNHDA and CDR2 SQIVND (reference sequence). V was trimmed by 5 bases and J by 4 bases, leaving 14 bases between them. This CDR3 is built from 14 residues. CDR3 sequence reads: CASSLTVAATEAFF. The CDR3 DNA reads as TGTGCCAGTAGTCTGACGGTGGCGGCCACTGAAGCTTTCTTT.

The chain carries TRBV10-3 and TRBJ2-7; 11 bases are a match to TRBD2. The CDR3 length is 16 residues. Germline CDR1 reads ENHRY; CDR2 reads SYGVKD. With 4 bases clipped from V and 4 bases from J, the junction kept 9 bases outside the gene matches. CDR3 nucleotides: TGTGCCATCAGTGCTGAACTAGCGGGGGAAGGGTACGAGCAGTACGTC. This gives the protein CAISAELAGEGYEQYV.

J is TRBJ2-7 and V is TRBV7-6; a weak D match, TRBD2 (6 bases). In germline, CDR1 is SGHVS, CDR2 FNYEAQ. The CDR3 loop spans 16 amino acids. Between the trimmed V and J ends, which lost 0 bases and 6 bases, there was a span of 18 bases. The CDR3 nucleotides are TGTGCCAGCAGCTTAGCTGCGGGACCGGGGAGAGGCGAGCAGTACGTC. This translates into CASSLAAGPGRGEQYV.

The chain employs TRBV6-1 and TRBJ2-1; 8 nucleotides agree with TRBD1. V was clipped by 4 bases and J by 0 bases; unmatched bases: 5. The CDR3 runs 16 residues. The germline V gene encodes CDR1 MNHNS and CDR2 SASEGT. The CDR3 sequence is CASSGRQGSSYNEQFF. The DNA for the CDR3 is TGTGCCAGCAGTGGCCGACAGGGGAGCTCCTACAATGAGCAGTTCTTC.

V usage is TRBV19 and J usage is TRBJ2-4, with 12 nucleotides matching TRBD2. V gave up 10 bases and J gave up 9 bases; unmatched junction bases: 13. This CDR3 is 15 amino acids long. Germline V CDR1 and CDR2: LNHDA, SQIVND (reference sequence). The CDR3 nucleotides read TGTGCCACCGCCCTAGCGGGGGGGTGGGAGGGCATTCAGTACTTC. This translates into CATALAGGWEGIQYF. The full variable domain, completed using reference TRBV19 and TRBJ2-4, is DGGITQSPKYLFRKEGQNVTLSCEQNLNHDAMYWYRQDPGQGLRLIYYSQIVNDFQKGDIAEGYSVSREKKESFPLTVTSAQKNPTAFYLCATALAGGWEGIQYFGAGTRLSVL.

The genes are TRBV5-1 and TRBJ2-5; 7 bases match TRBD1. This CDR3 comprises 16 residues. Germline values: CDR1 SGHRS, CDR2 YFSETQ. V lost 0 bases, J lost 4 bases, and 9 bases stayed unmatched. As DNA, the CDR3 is TGCGCCAGCAGCTTGGCCCCTACAGGGGTTGGAGAGACCCAGTACTTC. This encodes CASSLAPTGVGETQYF. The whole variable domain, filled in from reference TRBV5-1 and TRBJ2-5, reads KAGVTQTPRYLIKTRGQQVTLSCSPISGHRSVSWYQQTPGQGLQFLFEYFSETQRNKGNFPGRFSGRQFSNSRSEMNVSTLELGDSALYLCASSLAPTGVGETQYFGPGTRLLVL.

CDR3 loop: CASRVGGTNTGELFF. As DNA, the CDR3 is TGTGCCAGCAGAGTCGGGGGAACGAACACCGGGGAGCTGTTTTTT. The chain has TRBV2 and TRBJ2-2, with D possibly TRBD2 on 6 matching bases. This CDR3 comprises 15 residues. Per germline, CDR1 SNHLY and CDR2 FYNNEI. Trimming stripped 6 bases from V and 0 bases from J, with 11 bases between.

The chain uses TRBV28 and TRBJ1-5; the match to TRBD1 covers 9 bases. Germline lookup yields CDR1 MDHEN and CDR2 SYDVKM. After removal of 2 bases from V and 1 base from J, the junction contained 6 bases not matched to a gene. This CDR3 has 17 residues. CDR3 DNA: TGTGCCAGCAGTTTAACAGGGGGCATAGTAAGCAATCAGCCCCAGCATTTT. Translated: CASSLTGGIVSNQPQHF.

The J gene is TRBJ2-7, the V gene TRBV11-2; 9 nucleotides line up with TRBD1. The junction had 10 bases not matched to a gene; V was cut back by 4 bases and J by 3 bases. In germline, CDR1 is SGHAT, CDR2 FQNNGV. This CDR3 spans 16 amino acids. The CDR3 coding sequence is TGTGCCAGCAGCTCCCTCCGACAGGGGGGAGGCTACGAGCAGTACTTC. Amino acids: CASSSLRQGGGYEQYF.

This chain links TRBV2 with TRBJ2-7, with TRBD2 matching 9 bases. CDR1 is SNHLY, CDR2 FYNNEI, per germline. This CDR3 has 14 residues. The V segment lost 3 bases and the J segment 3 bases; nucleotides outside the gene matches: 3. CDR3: CASSDSGGLYEQYF. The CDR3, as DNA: TGTGCCAGCAGTGACAGCGGGGGGCTCTACGAGCAGTACTTC.

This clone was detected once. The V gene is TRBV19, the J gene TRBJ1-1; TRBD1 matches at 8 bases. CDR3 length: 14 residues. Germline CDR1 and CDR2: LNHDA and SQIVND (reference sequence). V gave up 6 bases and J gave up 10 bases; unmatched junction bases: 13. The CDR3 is CASRGQVRKGGAFF. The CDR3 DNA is TGTGCCAGTAGGGGACAGGTGCGCAAGGGGGGAGCTTTCTTT.

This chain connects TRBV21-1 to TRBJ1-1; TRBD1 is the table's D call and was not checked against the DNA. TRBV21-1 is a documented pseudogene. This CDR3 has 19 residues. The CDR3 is CASSKGGSGQGVMNTEAFF. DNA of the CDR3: TGTGCCAGCAGCAAAGGCGGTAGTGGACAGGGGGTGATGAACACTGAAGCTTTCTTT.

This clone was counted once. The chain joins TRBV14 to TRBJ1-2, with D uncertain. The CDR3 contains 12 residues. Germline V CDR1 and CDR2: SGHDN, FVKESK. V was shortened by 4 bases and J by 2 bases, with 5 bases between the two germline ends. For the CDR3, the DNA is TGTGCCAGCAGCCCCGTCAACTATGGCTACACCTTC. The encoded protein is CASSPVNYGYTF. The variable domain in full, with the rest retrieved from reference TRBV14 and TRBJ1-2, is EAGVTQFPSHSVIEKGQTVTLRCDPISGHDNLYWYRRVMGKEIKFLLHFVKESKQDESGMPNNRFLAERTGGTYSTLKVQPAELEDSGVYFCASSPVNYGYTFGSGTRLTVV.

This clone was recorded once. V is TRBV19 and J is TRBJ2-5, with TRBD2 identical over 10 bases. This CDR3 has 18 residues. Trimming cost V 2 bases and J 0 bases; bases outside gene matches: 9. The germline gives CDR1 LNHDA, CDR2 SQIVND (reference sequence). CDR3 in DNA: TGTGCCAGTAGTATAAGGCTAGCGGGGGACCCGGACCAAGAGACCCAGTACTTC. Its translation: CASSIRLAGDPDQETQYF.